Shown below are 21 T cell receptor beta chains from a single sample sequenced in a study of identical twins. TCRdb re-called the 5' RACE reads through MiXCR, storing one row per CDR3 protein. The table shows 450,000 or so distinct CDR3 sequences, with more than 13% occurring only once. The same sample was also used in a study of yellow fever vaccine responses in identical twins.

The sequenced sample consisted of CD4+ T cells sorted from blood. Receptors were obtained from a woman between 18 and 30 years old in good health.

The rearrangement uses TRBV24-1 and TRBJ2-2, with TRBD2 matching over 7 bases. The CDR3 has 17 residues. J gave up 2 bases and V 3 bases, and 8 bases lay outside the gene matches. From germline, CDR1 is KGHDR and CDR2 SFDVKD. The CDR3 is CATSDAPSGQNTGELFF. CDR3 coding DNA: TGTGCCACCAGTGATGCGCCTAGCGGCCAAAACACCGGGGAGCTGTTTTTT.

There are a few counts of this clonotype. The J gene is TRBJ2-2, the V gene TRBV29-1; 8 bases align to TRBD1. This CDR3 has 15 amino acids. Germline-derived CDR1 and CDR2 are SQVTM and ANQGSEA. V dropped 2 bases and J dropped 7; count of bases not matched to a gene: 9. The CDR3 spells CSVEPPGGLGGELFF. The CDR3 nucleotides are TGCAGCGTTGAACCGCCAGGGGGCTTGGGCGGGGAGCTGTTTTTT.

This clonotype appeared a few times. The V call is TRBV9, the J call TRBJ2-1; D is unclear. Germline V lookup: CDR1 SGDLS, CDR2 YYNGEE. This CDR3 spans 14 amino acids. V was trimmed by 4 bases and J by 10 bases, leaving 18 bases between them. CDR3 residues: CASSLASQFGEQFF. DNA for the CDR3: TGTGCCAGCAGCCTCGCCTCCCAATTTGGCGAGCAGTTCTTC. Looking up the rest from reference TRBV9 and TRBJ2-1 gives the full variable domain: DSGVTQTPKHLITATGQRVTLRCSPRSGDLSVYWYQQSLDQGLQFLIQYYNGEERAKGNILERFSAQQFPDLHSELNLSSLELGDSALYFCASSLASQFGEQFFGPGTRLTVL.

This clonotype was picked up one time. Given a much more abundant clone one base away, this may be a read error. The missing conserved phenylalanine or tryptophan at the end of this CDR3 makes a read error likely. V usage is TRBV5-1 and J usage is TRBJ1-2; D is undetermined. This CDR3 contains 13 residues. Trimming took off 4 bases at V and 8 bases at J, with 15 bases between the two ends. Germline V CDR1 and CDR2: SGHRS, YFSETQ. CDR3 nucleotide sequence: TGCGCCAGCAGCCCGAGCGTCTCTTCCGGCTACACCTTA. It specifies CASSPSVSSGYTL.

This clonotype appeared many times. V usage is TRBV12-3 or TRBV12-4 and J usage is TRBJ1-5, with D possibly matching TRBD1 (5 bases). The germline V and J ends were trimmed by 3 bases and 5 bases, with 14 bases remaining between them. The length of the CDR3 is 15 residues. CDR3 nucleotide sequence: TGTGCCAGCAGTTTGTCAGCGGGGGTCCATCAGCCCCAGCATTTT. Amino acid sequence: CASSLSAGVHQPQHF.

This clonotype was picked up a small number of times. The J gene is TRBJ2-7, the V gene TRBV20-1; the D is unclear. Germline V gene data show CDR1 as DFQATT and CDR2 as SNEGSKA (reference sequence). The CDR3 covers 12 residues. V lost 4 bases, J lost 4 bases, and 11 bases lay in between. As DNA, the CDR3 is TGCAGTGCTAACAAGAACCAATACGAGCAGTACTTC. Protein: CSANKNQYEQYF.

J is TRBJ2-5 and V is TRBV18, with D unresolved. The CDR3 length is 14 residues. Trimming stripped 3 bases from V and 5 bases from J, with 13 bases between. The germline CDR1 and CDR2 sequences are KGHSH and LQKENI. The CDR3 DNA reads TGTGCCAGCTCACCGCTCGGGCCGGGTGAGACCCAGTACTTC. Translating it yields CASSPLGPGETQYF.

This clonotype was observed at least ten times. The CDR3 nucleotides are TGCAGCGTTGAAGATACCGGTGAGAACACTGAAGCTTTCTTT. As protein: CSVEDTGENTEAFF. The V gene is TRBV29-1, the J gene TRBJ1-1; D remains ambiguous. V was clipped by 0 bases and J by 1 base, with 9 bases between them. The CDR3 extends over 14 amino acids. In germline, CDR1 is SQVTM, CDR2 ANQGSEA.

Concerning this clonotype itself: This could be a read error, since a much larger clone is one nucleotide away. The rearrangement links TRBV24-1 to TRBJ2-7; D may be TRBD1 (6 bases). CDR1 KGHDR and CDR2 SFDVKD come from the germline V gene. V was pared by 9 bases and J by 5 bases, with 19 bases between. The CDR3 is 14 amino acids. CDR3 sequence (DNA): TGTGCCACCTCACCCGGACAGCTAACGCACGAGCAGTACTTC. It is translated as CATSPGQLTHEQYF.

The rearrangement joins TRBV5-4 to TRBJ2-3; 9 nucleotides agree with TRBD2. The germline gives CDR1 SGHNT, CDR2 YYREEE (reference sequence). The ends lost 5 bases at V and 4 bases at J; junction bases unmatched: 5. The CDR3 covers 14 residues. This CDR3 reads CASRGGGVSDTQYF. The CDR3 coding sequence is TGTGCCAGCAGAGGCGGGGGGGTTTCAGATACGCAGTATTTT.

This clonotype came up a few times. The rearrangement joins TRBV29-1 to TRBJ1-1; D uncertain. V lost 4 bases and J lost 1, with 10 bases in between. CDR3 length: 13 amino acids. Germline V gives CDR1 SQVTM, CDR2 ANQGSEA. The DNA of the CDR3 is TGCAGCGTTGGACGGAACTCGAACACTGAAGCTTTCTTT. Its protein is CSVGRNSNTEAFF.

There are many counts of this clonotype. The CDR3 spells CSARTAYGYTF. CDR3 sequence (DNA): TGCAGTGCTAGGACAGCCTATGGCTACACCTTC. V and J are TRBV20-1 and TRBJ1-2; perhaps TRBD1 as D (5 bases). In germline, CDR1 is DFQATT, CDR2 SNEGSKA (reference sequence). V lost 3 bases, J lost 4 bases, and 6 bases lay in between. CDR3 length: 11 residues.

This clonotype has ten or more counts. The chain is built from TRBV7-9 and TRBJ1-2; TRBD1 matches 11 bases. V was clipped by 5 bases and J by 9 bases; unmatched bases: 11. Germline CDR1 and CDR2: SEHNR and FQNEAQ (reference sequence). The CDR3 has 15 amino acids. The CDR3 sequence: CASSARTGGIISYTF. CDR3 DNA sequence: TGTGCCAGCAGCGCGCGGACAGGGGGCATCATAAGCTACACCTTC.

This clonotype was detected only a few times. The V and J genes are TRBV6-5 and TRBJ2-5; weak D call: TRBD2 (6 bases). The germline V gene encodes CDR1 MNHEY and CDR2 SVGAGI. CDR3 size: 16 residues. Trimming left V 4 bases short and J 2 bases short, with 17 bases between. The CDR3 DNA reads TGTGCCAGCAGTTCGTTTGGGCAGGGACTGCAAGAGACCCAGTACTTC. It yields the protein CASSSFGQGLQETQYF.

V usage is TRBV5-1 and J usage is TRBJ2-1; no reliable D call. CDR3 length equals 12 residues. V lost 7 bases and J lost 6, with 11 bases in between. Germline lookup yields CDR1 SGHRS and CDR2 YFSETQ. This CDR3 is CASATSLNEQFF. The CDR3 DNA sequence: TGCGCCAGCGCCACTTCACTCAATGAGCAGTTCTTC.

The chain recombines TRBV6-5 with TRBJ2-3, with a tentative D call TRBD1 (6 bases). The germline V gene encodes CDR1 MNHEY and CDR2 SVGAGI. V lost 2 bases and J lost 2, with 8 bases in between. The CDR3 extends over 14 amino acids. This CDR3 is CASSYGTLTDTQYF. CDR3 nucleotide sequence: TGTGCCAGCAGTTACGGGACACTCACAGATACGCAGTATTTT.

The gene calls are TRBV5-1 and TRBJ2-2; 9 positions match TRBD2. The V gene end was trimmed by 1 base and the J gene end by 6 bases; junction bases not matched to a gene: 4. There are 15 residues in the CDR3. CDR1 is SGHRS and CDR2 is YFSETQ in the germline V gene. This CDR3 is CASSLSGGPAGELFF. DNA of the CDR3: TGCGCCAGCAGCTTGAGCGGGGGGCCGGCCGGGGAGCTGTTTTTT.

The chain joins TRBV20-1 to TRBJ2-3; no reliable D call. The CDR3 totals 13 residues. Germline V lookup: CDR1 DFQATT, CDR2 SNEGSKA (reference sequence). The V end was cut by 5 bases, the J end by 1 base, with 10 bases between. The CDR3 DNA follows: TGCAGTGCTGGAATGGCAGGCACAGATACGCAGTATTTT. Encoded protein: CSAGMAGTDTQYF.

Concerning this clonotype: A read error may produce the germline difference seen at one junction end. The CDR3 DNA is TGTGCCGGCAGCTTAGAGACTAGCGGCCACAATGAGCAGTTCTTC. Translated: CAGSLETSGHNEQFF. V usage is TRBV11-1 and J usage is TRBJ2-1, with 9 bases matching TRBD2. This CDR3 is built from 15 residues. The germline CDR1 and CDR2 sequences are SGHAT and FQDESV (reference sequence).

The CDR3 nucleotides read TGTGCCAGCAGCGTAGAAATGAGACTAGCGGGGAACCAAGAGACCCAGTACTTC. This codes for CASSVEMRLAGNQETQYF. The chain combines TRBV9 with TRBJ2-5; 11 bases map to TRBD2. The germline CDR1 and CDR2 sequences are SGDLS and YYNGEE. V was pared by 0 bases and J by 0 bases, with 7 bases of the junction left unmatched. The CDR3 is 18 amino acids.

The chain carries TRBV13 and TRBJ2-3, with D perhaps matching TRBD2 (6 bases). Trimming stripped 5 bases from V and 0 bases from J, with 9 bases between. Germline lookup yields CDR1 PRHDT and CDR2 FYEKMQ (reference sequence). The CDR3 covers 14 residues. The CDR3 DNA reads TGTGCCAGCAGCCGGGACTTTAGCACAGATACGCAGTATTTT. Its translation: CASSRDFSTDTQYF.